The 10 T cell receptor beta chains reported below all come from one sample, sequenced in a study of blood T cell repertoires in COVID-19. Produced via immunoSEQ multiplex PCR; TCRdb's table is partial and in-frame only. The data hold a few hundred thousand clones, with around 80% observed a single time. Specimen: peripheral blood. These receptors all come from a man aged 35 to 55 who had recovered from COVID-19.

This sequence joins TRBV4-3 and TRBJ2-3; a possible D gene is TRBD2 (7 bases). Trimming cost V 0 bases and J 12 bases, with 25 bases left between them. The CDR3 is 17 amino acids. Germline V CDR1 and CDR2: LGHNA, YSLEER. In DNA, the CDR3 is TGCGCCAGCAGCCAAGATCCGCGGGGGTTTCAGGGGTTACCTCAGTATTTT. Its protein is CASSQDPRGFQGLPQYF.

J is TRBJ2-5 and V is TRBV27; 10 nucleotides align to TRBD1. Trimming removed 8 bases from V and 2 bases from J; junction bases left unmatched: 5. Germline assignment: CDR1 MNHEY and CDR2 SMNVEV (reference sequence). The CDR3 contains 14 residues. CDR3 in DNA: TGTGCCAGCGGGGACAGGGGATTACAAGAGACCCAGTACTTC. This translates into CASGDRGLQETQYF.

The CDR3: CSVLAGTRETQYF. For the CDR3, the DNA is TGCAGCGTATTAGCCGGGACAAGGGAGACCCAGTACTTC. The V and J genes are TRBV29-1 and TRBJ2-5; possibly TRBD1 for D (6 bases). The germline V and J ends were trimmed by 6 bases and 5 bases, with 16 bases remaining between them. Germline V gives CDR1 SQVTM, CDR2 ANQGSEA. The CDR3 length is 13 residues.

V usage is TRBV7-2 and J usage is TRBJ2-5, with 10 bases that match TRBD2. From germline, CDR1 is SGHTA and CDR2 FQGNSA. This CDR3 contains 15 residues. The V and J ends lost 3 bases and 1 base, in that order; junction bases with no gene match: 2. The CDR3 loop reads CASSLGTSVQETQYF. The CDR3 region has the DNA TGTGCCAGCAGCTTGGGGACTAGCGTCCAAGAGACCCAGTACTTC.

The chain uses TRBV25-1 and TRBJ2-7, with 7 nucleotides matching TRBD1. There are 15 residues in the CDR3. Germline assignment: CDR1 MGHDK and CDR2 SYGVNS. Trimming at V came to 4 bases and at J to 2 bases, leaving 8 bases not matched to a gene. CDR3: CASSAGNRGTYEQYF. The CDR3 nucleotides are TGTGCCAGCAGTGCTGGTAACAGGGGCACCTACGAGCAGTACTTC.

This chain connects TRBV2 to TRBJ1-5; no definite D call. The CDR3 contains 14 residues. V lost 6 bases and J 4 bases, leaving 13 bases between the germline ends. Germline V gene data show CDR1 as SNHLY and CDR2 as FYNNEI. Here the CDR3 DNA reads TGTGCCAGCAGCCAGCGCCAGCCTAATCAGCCCCAGCATTTT. Amino acid sequence: CASSQRQPNQPQHF.

This clone was counted once. This chain joins TRBV28 and TRBJ1-4; TRBD1 matches at 8 bases. Germline CDR1 reads MDHEN; CDR2 reads SYDVKM. The trim removed 5 bases at V and 6 bases at J, leaving 8 bases unmatched. CDR3 size: 15 residues. The CDR3 DNA reads TGTGCCAGCAGTCTAAGGACAGGGTATGATGAAAAACTGTTTTTT. It encodes CASSLRTGYDEKLFF.

The rearrangement joins TRBV7-2 to TRBJ1-6; 8 bases map to TRBD1. V lost 4 bases to trimming and J lost 5 bases; unmatched junction nucleotides: 4. The V gene's germline CDR1 is SGHTA and CDR2 FQGNSA. The CDR3 runs 15 residues. CDR3 in amino acids: CASSSYRGDNSPLHF. The CDR3 coding sequence is TGTGCCAGCAGCTCGTACAGGGGGGATAATTCACCCCTCCACTTT.

This clone is a singleton in its sample. The chain is built from TRBV6-5 and TRBJ2-7, with D maybe TRBD2 (6 bases). CDR1 is MNHEY, CDR2 SVGAGI, per germline. With 5 bases removed from V and 0 bases from J, the gap between germline ends came to 11 bases. This CDR3 region has 14 residues. The CDR3 bases are TGTGCCAGCAGTCCTAGGCGGGACTCCTACGAGCAGTACTTC. Translating it yields CASSPRRDSYEQYF.

This chain joins TRBV2 and TRBJ1-2, with 11 nucleotides matching TRBD1. The germline V gene encodes CDR1 SNHLY and CDR2 FYNNEI. The CDR3 runs 12 residues. J was trimmed by 8 bases and V by 8 bases; bases with no gene match: 4. CDR3 nucleotides: TGTGCCAGCGGGGGACAGGGGGGAGGCTACACCTTC. Translating it yields CASGGQGGGYTF.